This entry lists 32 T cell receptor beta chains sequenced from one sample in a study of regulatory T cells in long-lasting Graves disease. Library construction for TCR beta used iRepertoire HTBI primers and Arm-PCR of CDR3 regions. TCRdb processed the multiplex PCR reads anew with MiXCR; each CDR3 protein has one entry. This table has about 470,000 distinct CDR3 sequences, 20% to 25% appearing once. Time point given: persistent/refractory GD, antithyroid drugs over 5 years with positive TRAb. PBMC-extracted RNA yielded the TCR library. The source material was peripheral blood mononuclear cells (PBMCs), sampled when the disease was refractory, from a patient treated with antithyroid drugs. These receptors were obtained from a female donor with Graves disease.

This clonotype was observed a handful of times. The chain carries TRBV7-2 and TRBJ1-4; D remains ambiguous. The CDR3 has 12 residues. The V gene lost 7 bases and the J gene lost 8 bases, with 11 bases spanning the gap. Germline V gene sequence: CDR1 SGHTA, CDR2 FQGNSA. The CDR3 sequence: CASTYSFEKLFF. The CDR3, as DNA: TGTGCCAGCACCTACTCCTTCGAAAAACTGTTTTTT.

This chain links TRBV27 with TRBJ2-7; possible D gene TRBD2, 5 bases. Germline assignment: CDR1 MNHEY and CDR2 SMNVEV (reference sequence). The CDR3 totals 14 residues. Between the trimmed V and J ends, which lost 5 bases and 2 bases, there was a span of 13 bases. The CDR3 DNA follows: TGTGCCAGCAGTACGGGCCTGGGAGCCTACGAGCAGTACTTC. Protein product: CASSTGLGAYEQYF.

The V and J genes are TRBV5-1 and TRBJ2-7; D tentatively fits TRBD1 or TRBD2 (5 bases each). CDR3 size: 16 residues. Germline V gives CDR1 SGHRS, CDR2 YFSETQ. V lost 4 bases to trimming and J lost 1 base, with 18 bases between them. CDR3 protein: CASSGPDLGPSYEQYF. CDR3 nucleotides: TGCGCCAGCAGCGGCCCGGACTTGGGACCGTCCTACGAGCAGTACTTC.

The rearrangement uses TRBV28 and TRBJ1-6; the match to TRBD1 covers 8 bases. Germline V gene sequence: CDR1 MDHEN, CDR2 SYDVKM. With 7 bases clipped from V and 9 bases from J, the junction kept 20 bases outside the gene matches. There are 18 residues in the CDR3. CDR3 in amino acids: CASKVTGANPGLSSPLHF. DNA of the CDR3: TGTGCCAGCAAGGTGACAGGGGCGAATCCTGGCCTTTCTTCACCCCTCCACTTT.

The CDR3 DNA reads TGCGCCAGCAGCTTGTACGCCGGGGAGCTGTTTTTT. Protein product: CASSLYAGELFF. The chain has TRBV5-1 and TRBJ2-2; D is unclear. V was clipped by 1 base and J by 6 bases, with 4 bases between them. The CDR3 sequence is 12 residues long. From germline, CDR1 is SGHRS and CDR2 YFSETQ.

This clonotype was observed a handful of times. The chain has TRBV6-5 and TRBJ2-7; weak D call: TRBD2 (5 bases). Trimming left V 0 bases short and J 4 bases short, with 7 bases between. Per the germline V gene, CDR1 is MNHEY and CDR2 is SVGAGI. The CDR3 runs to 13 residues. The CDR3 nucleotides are TGTGCCAGCAGTTACTCAAGGGAGTACGAGCAGTACTTC. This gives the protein CASSYSREYEQYF.

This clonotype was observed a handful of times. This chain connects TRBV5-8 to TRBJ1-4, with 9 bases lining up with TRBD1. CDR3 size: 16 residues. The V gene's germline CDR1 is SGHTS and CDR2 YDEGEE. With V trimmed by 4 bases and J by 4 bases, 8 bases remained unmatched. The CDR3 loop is CASSPGTGSHNEKLFF. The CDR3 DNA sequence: TGTGCCAGCAGCCCTGGGACAGGGTCTCATAATGAAAAACTGTTTTTT.

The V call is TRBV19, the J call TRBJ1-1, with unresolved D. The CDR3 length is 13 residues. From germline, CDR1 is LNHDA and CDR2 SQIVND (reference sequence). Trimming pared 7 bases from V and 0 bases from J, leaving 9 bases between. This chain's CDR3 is CASTTRVNTEAFF. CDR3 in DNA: TGTGCCAGTACCACGAGGGTGAACACTGAAGCTTTCTTT. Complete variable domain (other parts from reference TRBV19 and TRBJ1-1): DGGITQSPKYLFRKEGQNVTLSCEQNLNHDAMYWYRQDPGQGLRLIYYSQIVNDFQKGDIAEGYSVSREKKESFPLTVTSAQKNPTAFYLCASTTRVNTEAFFGQGTRLTVV.

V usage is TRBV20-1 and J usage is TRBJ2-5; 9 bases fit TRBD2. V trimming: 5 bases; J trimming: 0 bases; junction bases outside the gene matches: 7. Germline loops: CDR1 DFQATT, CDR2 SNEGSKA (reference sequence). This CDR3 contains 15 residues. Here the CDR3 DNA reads TGCAGTGCTGGAATAGCGGGGGCCTACCAAGAGACCCAGTACTTC. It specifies CSAGIAGAYQETQYF.

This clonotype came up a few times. The CDR3 DNA sequence: TGTGCCAGCAGTTTCTGGGCGGGGGGGGTCTCCTACGAGCAGTACTTC. As protein: CASSFWAGGVSYEQYF. This chain connects TRBV12-3 or TRBV12-4 to TRBJ2-7, with 9 bases fitting TRBD2. V gave up 3 bases and J gave up 0 bases; unmatched junction bases: 6. The CDR3 runs to 16 residues.

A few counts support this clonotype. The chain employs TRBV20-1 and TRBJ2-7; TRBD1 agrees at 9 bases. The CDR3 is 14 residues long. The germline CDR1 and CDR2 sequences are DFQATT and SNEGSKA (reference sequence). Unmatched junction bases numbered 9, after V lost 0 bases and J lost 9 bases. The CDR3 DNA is TGCAGTGCTAGAGATCCCGGGACAGGGACGGGGCAGTACTTC. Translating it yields CSARDPGTGTGQYF.

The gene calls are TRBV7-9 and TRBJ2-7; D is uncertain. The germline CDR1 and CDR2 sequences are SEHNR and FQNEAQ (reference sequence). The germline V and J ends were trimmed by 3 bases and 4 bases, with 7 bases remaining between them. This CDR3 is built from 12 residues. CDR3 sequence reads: CASSFMAYEQYF. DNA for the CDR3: TGTGCCAGCAGCTTTATGGCGTACGAGCAGTACTTC.

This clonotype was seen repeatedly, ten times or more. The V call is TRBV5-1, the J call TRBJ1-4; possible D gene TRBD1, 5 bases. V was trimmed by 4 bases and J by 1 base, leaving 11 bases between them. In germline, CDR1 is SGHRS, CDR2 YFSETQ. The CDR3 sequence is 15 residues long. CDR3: CASSGGRETNEKLFF. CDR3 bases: TGCGCCAGCAGCGGGGGACGAGAAACTAATGAAAAACTGTTTTTT.

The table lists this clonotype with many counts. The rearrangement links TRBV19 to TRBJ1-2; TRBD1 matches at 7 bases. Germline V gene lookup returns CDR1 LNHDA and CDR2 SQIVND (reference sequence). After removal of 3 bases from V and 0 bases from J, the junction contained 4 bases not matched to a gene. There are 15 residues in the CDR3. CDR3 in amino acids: CASSIGTATNYGYTF. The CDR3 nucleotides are TGTGCCAGTAGTATCGGGACAGCAACTAACTATGGCTACACCTTC.

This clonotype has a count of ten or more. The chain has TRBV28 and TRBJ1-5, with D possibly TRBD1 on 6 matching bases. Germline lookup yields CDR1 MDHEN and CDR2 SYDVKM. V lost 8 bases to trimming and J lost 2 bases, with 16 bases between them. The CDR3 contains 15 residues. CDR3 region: CASLLQGSGNQPQHF. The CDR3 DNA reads TGTGCCAGCCTATTACAGGGAAGCGGCAATCAGCCCCAGCATTTT.

Here the CDR3 DNA reads TGTGCCAGCAGCCCCTGGGACAGAACCTACGAGCAGTACTTC. Its translation: CASSPWDRTYEQYF. The J gene is TRBJ2-7, the V gene TRBV28, with 7 bases matching TRBD1. This CDR3 spans 14 amino acids. Germline V gives CDR1 MDHEN, CDR2 SYDVKM. V was clipped by 6 bases and J by 2 bases; unmatched bases: 7. The entire variable domain, with the rest obtained from reference TRBV28 and TRBJ2-7, is as follows: DVKVTQSSRYLVKRTGEKVFLECVQDMDHENMFWYRQDPGLGLRLIYFSYDVKMKEKGDIPEGYSVSREKKERFSLILESASTNQTSMYLCASSPWDRTYEQYFGPGTRLTVT.

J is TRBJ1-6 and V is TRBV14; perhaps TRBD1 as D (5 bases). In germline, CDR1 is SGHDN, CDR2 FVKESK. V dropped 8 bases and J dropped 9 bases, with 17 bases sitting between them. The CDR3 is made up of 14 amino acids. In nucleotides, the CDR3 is TGTGCCAGCGGCGCCAGTGGGGGGGGTTCACCCCTCCACTTT. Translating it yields CASGASGGGSPLHF.

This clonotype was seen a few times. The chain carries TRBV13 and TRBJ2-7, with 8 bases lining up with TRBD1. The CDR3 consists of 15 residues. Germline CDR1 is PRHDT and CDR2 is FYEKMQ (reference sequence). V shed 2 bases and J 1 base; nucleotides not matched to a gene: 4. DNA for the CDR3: TGTGCCAGCAGCTTAATGGACAGGGTATCCTACGAGCAGTACTTC. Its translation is CASSLMDRVSYEQYF.

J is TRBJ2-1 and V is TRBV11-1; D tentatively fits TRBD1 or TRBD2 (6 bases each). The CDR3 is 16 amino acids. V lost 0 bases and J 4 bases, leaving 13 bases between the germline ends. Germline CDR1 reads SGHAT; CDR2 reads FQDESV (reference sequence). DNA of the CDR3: TGTGCCAGCAGCTTAGCGCGGCAGGGGACTTACAATGAGCAGTTCTTC. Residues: CASSLARQGTYNEQFF. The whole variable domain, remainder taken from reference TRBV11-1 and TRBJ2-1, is EAEVAQSPRYKITEKSQAVAFWCDPISGHATLYWYRQILGQGPELLVQFQDESVVDDSQLPKDRFSAERLKGVDSTLKIQPAELGDSAMYLCASSLARQGTYNEQFFGPGTRLTVL.

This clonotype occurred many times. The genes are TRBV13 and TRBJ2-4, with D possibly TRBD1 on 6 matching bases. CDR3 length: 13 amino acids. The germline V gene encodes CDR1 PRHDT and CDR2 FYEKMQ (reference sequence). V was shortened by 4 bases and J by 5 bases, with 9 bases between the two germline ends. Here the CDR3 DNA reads TGTGCCAGCAGCTCCAGGACAGAAAACATTCAGTACTTC. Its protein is CASSSRTENIQYF.

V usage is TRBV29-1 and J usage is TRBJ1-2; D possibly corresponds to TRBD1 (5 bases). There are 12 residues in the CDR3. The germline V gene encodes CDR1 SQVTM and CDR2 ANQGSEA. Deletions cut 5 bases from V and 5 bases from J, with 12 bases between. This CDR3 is CSVQGDEYGYTF. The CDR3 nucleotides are TGCAGCGTTCAAGGGGATGAGTATGGCTACACCTTC.

CDR3 DNA: TGTGCCATCAGTGAGTCGGACCCGCCGAACACTGAAGCTTTCTTT. Its protein product is CAISESDPPNTEAFF. The V call is TRBV10-3, the J call TRBJ1-1, with unresolved D. The CDR3 runs 15 residues. Trimming took off 0 bases at V and 1 base at J, with 9 bases between the two ends. Germline loops: CDR1 ENHRY, CDR2 SYGVKD.

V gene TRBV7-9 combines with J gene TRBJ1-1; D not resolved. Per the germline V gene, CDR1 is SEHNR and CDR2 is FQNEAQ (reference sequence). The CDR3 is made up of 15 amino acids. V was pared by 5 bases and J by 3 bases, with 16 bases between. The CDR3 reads CASSPAGWRDTEAFF. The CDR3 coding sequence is TGTGCCAGCAGCCCAGCTGGGTGGAGGGACACTGAAGCTTTCTTT.

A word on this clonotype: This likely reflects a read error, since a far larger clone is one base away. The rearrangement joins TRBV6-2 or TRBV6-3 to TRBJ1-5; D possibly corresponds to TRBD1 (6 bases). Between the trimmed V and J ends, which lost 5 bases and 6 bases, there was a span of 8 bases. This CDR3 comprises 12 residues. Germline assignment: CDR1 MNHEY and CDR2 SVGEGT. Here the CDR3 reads CASSHRVQPQHF. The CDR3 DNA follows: TGTGCCAGCAGTCACAGGGTTCAGCCCCAGCATTTT.

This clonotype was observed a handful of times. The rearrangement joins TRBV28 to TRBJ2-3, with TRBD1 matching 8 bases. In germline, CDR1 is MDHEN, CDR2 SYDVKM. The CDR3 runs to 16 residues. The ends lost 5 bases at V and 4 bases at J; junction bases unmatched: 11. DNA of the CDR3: TGTGCCAGCAGTATAACAGGGGGTGTTAGCCCAGATACGCAGTATTTT. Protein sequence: CASSITGGVSPDTQYF.

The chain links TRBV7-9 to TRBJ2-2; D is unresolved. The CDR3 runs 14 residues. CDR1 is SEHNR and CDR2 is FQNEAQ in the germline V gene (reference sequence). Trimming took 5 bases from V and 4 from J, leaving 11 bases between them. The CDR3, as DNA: TGTGCCAGCAGCCCGGCAGTTGTCACCGGGGAGCTGTTTTTT. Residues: CASSPAVVTGELFF.

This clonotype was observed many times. CDR3 loop: CASSLALGGGGEKLFF. DNA for the CDR3: TGTGCCAGCAGTCTAGCCTTGGGGGGAGGCGGTGAAAAACTGTTTTTT. The V and J genes are TRBV27 and TRBJ1-4, with a tentative D call TRBD1 (5 bases). The CDR3 runs to 16 residues. The germline V gene encodes CDR1 MNHEY and CDR2 SMNVEV (reference sequence). With 5 bases removed from V and 7 bases from J, the gap between germline ends came to 20 bases.

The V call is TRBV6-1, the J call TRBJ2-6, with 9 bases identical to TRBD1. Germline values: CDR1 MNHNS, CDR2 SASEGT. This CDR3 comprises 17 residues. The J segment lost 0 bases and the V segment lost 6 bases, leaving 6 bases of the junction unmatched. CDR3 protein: CASRLGQGPSGANVLTF. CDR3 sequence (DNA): TGTGCCAGCAGACTGGGACAGGGACCCTCTGGGGCCAACGTCCTGACTTTC.

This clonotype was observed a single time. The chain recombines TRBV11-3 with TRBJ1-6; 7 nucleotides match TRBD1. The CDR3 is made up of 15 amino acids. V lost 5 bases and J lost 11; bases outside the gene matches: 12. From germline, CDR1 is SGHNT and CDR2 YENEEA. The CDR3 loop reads CASSQGVQGLTPLHF. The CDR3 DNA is TGTGCCAGCAGCCAAGGAGTACAGGGGCTTACACCCCTCCACTTT.

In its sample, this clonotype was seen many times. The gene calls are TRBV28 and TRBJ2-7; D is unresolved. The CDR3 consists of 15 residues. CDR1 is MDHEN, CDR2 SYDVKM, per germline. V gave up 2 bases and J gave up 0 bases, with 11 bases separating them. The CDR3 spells CASSLPDLFSYEQYF. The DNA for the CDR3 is TGTGCCAGCAGTTTACCTGACTTGTTCTCCTACGAGCAGTACTTC.

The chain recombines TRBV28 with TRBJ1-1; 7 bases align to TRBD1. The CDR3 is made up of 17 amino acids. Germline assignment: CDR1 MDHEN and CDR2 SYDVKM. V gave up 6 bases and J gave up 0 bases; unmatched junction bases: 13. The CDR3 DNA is TGTGCCAGCAGAGAGCGGTTGACAGGGCGGCTGAACACTGAAGCTTTCTTT. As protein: CASRERLTGRLNTEAFF.

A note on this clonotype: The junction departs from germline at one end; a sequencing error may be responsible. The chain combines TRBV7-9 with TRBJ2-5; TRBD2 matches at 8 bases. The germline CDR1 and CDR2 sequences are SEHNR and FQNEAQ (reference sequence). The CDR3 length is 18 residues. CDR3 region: CTSSPLLGAGGPPWTQYF. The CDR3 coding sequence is TGTACCAGCAGCCCTCTATTGGGGGCGGGAGGCCCTCCTTGGACCCAGTACTTC.